Following are 29 T cell receptor beta chains from one sample sequenced in a study of T-cell reconstitution after alpha-beta-depleted transplantation in children. As it was prepared, the TCRbeta library received unique molecular identifiers. TCRdb redid the calling of the PCR reads with MiXCR, one entry per CDR3 protein. The sample includes roughly 120,000 distinct CDR3 sequences, roughly 23% seen only once; the top ten take 8% to 11%. The source was PBMCs, mostly from graft donor cells, collected 180 days after TCRalphabeta/CD19-depleted stem cell transplant. These receptors were obtained from a male patient aged 2 to 10 who had a stem cell transplant for chronic granulomatous disease, so the T cells may come from the graft donor.

The J gene is TRBJ1-3, the V gene TRBV12-3 or TRBV12-4; no clear D gene. The germline V and J ends were trimmed by 5 bases and 4 bases, with 18 bases remaining between them. The CDR3 consists of 16 residues. In DNA form, the CDR3 reads TGTGCCAGCAGTCCCTACTGGCAGACCTACGGAAACACCATATATTTT. The encoded protein is CASSPYWQTYGNTIYF.

This clonotype was counted only a few times. The CDR3 loop reads CSARAGTGNGYTF. CDR3 nucleotides: TGCAGTGCTAGGGCCGGGACAGGGAATGGCTACACCTTC. The chain joins TRBV20-1 to TRBJ1-2; 9 bases agree with TRBD1. The CDR3 has 13 residues. The trim removed 3 bases at V and 6 bases at J, leaving 5 bases unmatched. Germline values: CDR1 DFQATT, CDR2 SNEGSKA (reference sequence).

The sample holds many counts of this clonotype. The CDR3 protein is CASTLRERESPYNEQFF. DNA of the CDR3: TGTGCCAGCACCCTTAGGGAGCGGGAGAGCCCCTACAATGAGCAGTTCTTC. This sequence joins TRBV12-3 or TRBV12-4 and TRBJ2-1; 8 bases match TRBD2. Trimming took 7 bases from V and 2 from J; bases not matched to a gene: 13. This CDR3 is built from 17 residues.

This clonotype has only a few counts. V usage is TRBV5-4 and J usage is TRBJ1-2, with TRBD1 as a possible D gene (6 bases). V lost 4 bases and J 5 bases, leaving 15 bases between the germline ends. Germline V CDR1 and CDR2: SGHNT, YYREEE (reference sequence). This CDR3 is built from 14 residues. CDR3 sequence: CASSTNLRGYGYTF. CDR3 DNA: TGTGCCAGCAGCACCAACTTGAGGGGGTATGGCTACACCTTC.

This clonotype occurred many times. V gene TRBV20-1 combines with J gene TRBJ1-2; D might be TRBD1 (5 bases). The germline CDR1 and CDR2 sequences are DFQATT and SNEGSKA (reference sequence). The CDR3 covers 13 residues. The V end lost 5 bases, the J end lost 4 bases, and 14 bases lay between the germline ends. CDR3 sequence reads: CSAGRQSSYGYTF. The DNA for the CDR3 is TGCAGTGCTGGAAGACAGTCCTCCTATGGCTACACCTTC.

This clonotype was detected many times. This chain uses TRBV6-7 with TRBJ2-7, with D tentatively TRBD1 (6 bases). TRBV6-7 is sorted into the ORF group, with uncertain function. The CDR3 has 13 residues. Trimming shortened V by 6 bases and J by 5 bases, and 14 bases separated the two germline ends. CDR3 in amino acids: CASSLDSFDEQYF. CDR3 bases: TGTGCCAGCAGCCTGGACAGCTTCGACGAGCAGTACTTC.

This clonotype has a handful of counts. This chain uses TRBV5-5 with TRBJ1-5; 9 positions match TRBD1. Germline-derived CDR1 and CDR2 are SGHKS and YYEKEE (reference sequence). V shed 4 bases, J shed 6 bases, and the junction held 5 bases outside the gene matches. CDR3 length equals 14 residues. As DNA, the CDR3 is TGTGCCAGCAGCCTGACAGGGGGGAGTCAGCCCCAGCATTTT. Translated: CASSLTGGSQPQHF.

This clonotype was found many times. V is TRBV14 and J is TRBJ2-7; tentatively, D is TRBD2 (6 bases). Between the trimmed V and J ends, which lost 4 bases and 2 bases, there was a span of 12 bases. Germline V gene sequence: CDR1 SGHDN, CDR2 FVKESK. The CDR3 loop spans 14 amino acids. CDR3 region: CASSPGGGTYEQYF. The CDR3 coding sequence is TGTGCCAGCAGCCCCGGTGGAGGGACCTACGAGCAGTACTTC.

This clonotype was counted ten times or more. The CDR3 here is CSARPSGVGEQYF. As DNA, the CDR3 is TGCAGTGCTAGACCCTCAGGGGTTGGCGAGCAGTACTTC. This chain uses TRBV20-1 with TRBJ2-7, with D perhaps matching TRBD1 (6 bases). The CDR3 length is 13 residues. Per germline, CDR1 DFQATT and CDR2 SNEGSKA (reference sequence). V was pared by 2 bases and J by 6 bases, with 14 bases between.

The sample holds many counts of this clonotype. J is TRBJ2-7 and V is TRBV5-1; 8 bases fit TRBD2. The germline V gene has CDR1 SGHRS and CDR2 YFSETQ. Trimming removed 3 bases from V and 0 bases from J; junction bases left unmatched: 8. The CDR3 extends over 16 amino acids. CDR3 region: CASSSPGGESSYEQYF. Written as DNA, the CDR3 is TGCGCCAGCAGCTCTCCCGGGGGGGAAAGCTCCTACGAGCAGTACTTC.

J is TRBJ2-2 and V is TRBV5-1; D perhaps matches TRBD2 (5 bases). CDR3 length equals 13 residues. CDR1 is SGHRS, CDR2 YFSETQ, per germline. Trimming took off 3 bases at V and 7 bases at J, with 10 bases between the two ends. The CDR3: CASSWPAGGELFF. The CDR3 DNA reads TGCGCCAGCAGCTGGCCCGCGGGCGGGGAGCTGTTTTTT.

V usage is TRBV27 and J usage is TRBJ2-1; 8 bases align to TRBD1. The CDR3 runs 14 residues. Looked up from germline, CDR1 is MNHEY and CDR2 is SMNVEV (reference sequence). With 6 bases clipped from V and 6 bases from J, the junction kept 7 bases outside the gene matches. This chain's CDR3 is CASRRTGTGNEQFF. The DNA of the CDR3 is TGTGCCAGCAGACGGACCGGGACAGGCAATGAGCAGTTCTTC.

This clonotype came up many times. The rearrangement joins TRBV7-2 to TRBJ2-7; D possibly corresponds to TRBD1 (5 bases). Trimming took off 1 base at V and 6 bases at J, with 13 bases between the two ends. From germline, CDR1 is SGHTA and CDR2 FQGNSA. This CDR3 is 14 amino acids long. The CDR3 nucleotides are TGTGCCAGCAGCTTAGTTGCCAGGGTGGCCGAGCAGTACTTC. Translating it yields CASSLVARVAEQYF.

In its sample, this clonotype was seen many times. The chain joins TRBV7-9 to TRBJ1-2; maybe TRBD1 (6 bases). Germline-derived CDR1 and CDR2 are SEHNR and FQNEAQ (reference sequence). This CDR3 contains 15 residues. The V gene lost 2 bases and the J gene lost 5 bases, with 15 bases spanning the gap. CDR3 DNA sequence: TGTGCCAGCAGCTTAAGAGGGGGAAGTCAGTATGGCTACACCTTC. This codes for CASSLRGGSQYGYTF.

This clonotype has a handful of counts. The CDR3 loop reads CASSLTGTGGTEAFF. CDR3 DNA sequence: TGTGCCAGCAGTCTCACCGGGACAGGGGGCACTGAAGCTTTCTTT. V and J are TRBV25-1 and TRBJ1-1, with TRBD1 matching over 11 bases. Per the germline V gene, CDR1 is MGHDK and CDR2 is SYGVNS. Trimming at V came to 5 bases and at J to 4 bases, leaving 6 bases not matched to a gene. This CDR3 has 15 residues.

This clonotype was counted many times. V is TRBV5-1 and J is TRBJ2-7, with D tentatively TRBD1 or TRBD2 (5 bases each). V dropped 4 bases and J dropped 6 bases, with 17 bases sitting between them. Germline CDR1 is SGHRS and CDR2 is YFSETQ. The CDR3 runs 14 residues. CDR3 loop: CASSPSGTELEQYF. In DNA form, the CDR3 reads TGCGCCAGCAGCCCGTCCGGGACGGAACTCGAGCAGTACTTC.

This clonotype was found many times. V gene TRBV12-3 or TRBV12-4 combines with J gene TRBJ2-7; D uncertain. V gave up 6 bases and J gave up 7 bases, with 13 bases separating them. This CDR3 has 12 amino acids. This chain's CDR3 is CASSFPGQEQYF. DNA for the CDR3: TGTGCCAGCAGCTTCCCCGGGCAGGAGCAGTACTTC.

The J gene is TRBJ2-1, the V gene TRBV6-5, with D maybe TRBD2 (6 bases). CDR3 length: 17 amino acids. Trimming took 2 bases from V and 0 from J, leaving 14 bases between them. Looked up from germline, CDR1 is MNHEY and CDR2 is SVGAGI. In nucleotides, the CDR3 is TGTGCCAGCAGTTACGGCGGGGATTTGAGCTCCTACAATGAGCAGTTCTTC. Encoded protein: CASSYGGDLSSYNEQFF.

This clonotype was counted many times. The chain is built from TRBV20-1 and TRBJ1-1; a weak D match, TRBD1 (5 bases). The CDR3 covers 13 residues. The V gene's germline CDR1 is DFQATT and CDR2 SNEGSKA (reference sequence). CDR3 sequence (DNA): TGCACCGTGACGGGACCGACGAACACTGAAGCTTTCTTT. It is translated as CTVTGPTNTEAFF.

Many counts were recorded for this clonotype. The V call is TRBV5-1, the J call TRBJ1-2, with unresolved D. This CDR3 is 15 amino acids long. Germline-derived CDR1 and CDR2 are SGHRS and YFSETQ. V was clipped by 4 bases and J by 3 bases, with 16 bases between them. CDR3 in amino acids: CASSTKPQTYYGYTF. The CDR3 DNA reads TGCGCCAGCAGCACTAAGCCTCAAACTTACTATGGCTACACCTTC.

The rearrangement joins TRBV20-1 to TRBJ2-7; 12 nucleotides agree with TRBD2. The ends lost 7 bases at V and 2 bases at J; junction bases unmatched: 30. CDR1 is DFQATT, CDR2 SNEGSKA, per germline (reference sequence). The CDR3 spans 22 residues. CDR3 sequence (DNA): TGCAGTGTATTAGGCTTTTGGGGGGCTTGGACTAGCGGGGTGCGAAAAACCTACGAGCAGTACTTC. Protein product: CSVLGFWGAWTSGVRKTYEQYF.

This clonotype was found many times. The chain joins TRBV20-1 to TRBJ2-7; D call uncertain. Germline V CDR1 and CDR2: DFQATT, SNEGSKA (reference sequence). The CDR3 contains 14 residues. The V end lost 0 bases, the J end lost 4 bases, and 13 bases lay between the germline ends. Written as DNA, the CDR3 is TGCAGTGCTAGAGACGTAAACCAGGATTACGAGCAGTACTTC. Translating gives CSARDVNQDYEQYF.

This chain links TRBV12-3 or TRBV12-4 with TRBJ2-2; TRBD2 agrees at 13 bases. This CDR3 is built from 17 residues. After removal of 6 bases from V and 0 bases from J, the junction contained 4 bases not matched to a gene. In DNA form, the CDR3 reads TGTGCCAGCAGCAAGACTAGCGGGGGGTCGAACACCGGGGAGCTGTTTTTT. Encoded protein: CASSKTSGGSNTGELFF.

Notes on this clonotype: This may stem from a read error, because a much larger clone lies one nucleotide away. The chain couples TRBV3-1 to TRBJ2-1; the D is unclear. Germline CDR1 is LGHDT and CDR2 is YNNKEL (reference sequence). The CDR3 extends over 17 amino acids. The CDR3 coding sequence is TGTGCCAGCACCCAAGAGGTACTACGGGTATCCTACAATGAGCAGTTCTTC. Residues: CASTQEVLRVSYNEQFF.

This clonotype was counted a few times. V is TRBV28 and J is TRBJ2-2; D gene uncertain. Germline V CDR1 and CDR2: MDHEN, SYDVKM. The CDR3 contains 14 residues. V lost 9 bases to trimming and J lost 0 bases, with 11 bases between them. CDR3 loop: CASVWGSNTGELFF. The CDR3 bases are TGTGCCAGTGTTTGGGGATCGAACACCGGGGAGCTGTTTTTT.

The V call is TRBV7-6, the J call TRBJ2-6; possibly TRBD1 for D (5 bases). With 3 bases removed from V and 1 base from J, the gap between germline ends came to 10 bases. Germline-derived CDR1 and CDR2 are SGHVS and FNYEAQ. The CDR3 has 16 residues. The CDR3 bases are TGTGCCAGCAGCTTCTCAAGGGGATCTGGGGCCAACGTCCTGACTTTC. Encoded protein: CASSFSRGSGANVLTF.

This clonotype has a count of ten or more. The chain is built from TRBV20-1 and TRBJ2-2, with 7 nucleotides matching TRBD2. From germline, CDR1 is DFQATT and CDR2 SNEGSKA (reference sequence). This CDR3 has 15 amino acids. V gave up 6 bases and J gave up 1 base; unmatched junction bases: 8. The CDR3 DNA is TGCAGTGCCCCGCTAGCGGCCTGGAACACCGGGGAGCTGTTTTTT. Encoded protein: CSAPLAAWNTGELFF.

As to this clonotype: A read error is possible here, since a much larger clone lies one base away. The rearrangement links TRBV18 to TRBJ2-2, with a tentative D call TRBD1 (6 bases). V was pared by 5 bases and J by 4 bases, with 11 bases between. This CDR3 has 14 amino acids. Germline CDR1 is KGHSH and CDR2 is LQKENI. CDR3 amino acids: CASSGSTGTGELFF. The CDR3 nucleotides read TGTGCCAGCTCAGGATCGACAGGCACCGGGGAGCTGTTTTTT.

A few counts support this clonotype. The chain is built from TRBV29-1 and TRBJ2-3, with 8 bases aligning to TRBD1. V shed 6 bases, J shed 0 bases, and the junction held 8 bases outside the gene matches. From germline, CDR1 is SQVTM and CDR2 ANQGSEA. This CDR3 contains 15 residues. In DNA, the CDR3 is TGCAGCGTGGGTGACAGGGGTGGAAGCACAGATACGCAGTATTTT. It yields the protein CSVGDRGGSTDTQYF.